Listed below are T cell receptor beta chains from one sample, sequenced in a study of blood T cell repertoires in COVID-19. Assay: immunoSEQ multiplex PCR; the TCRdb copy retains only in-frame clones and omits some. Of a few hundred thousand clones listed, around 80% were seen once; the top ten hold less than 8%. What was sequenced was PBMCs or T cells enriched from blood (not recorded which). The receptors were gathered from a woman in her forties with acute COVID-19. Both conserved end residues are part of each CDR3. Fields, in order: V gene, D gene, J gene, CDR3 length, clone size, CDR3 protein. The D gene is left open where the match is weak. Clone size is stated in some rows and not others, as once, few, many or a class when expanded.

v_gene: TRBV19
d_gene: TRBD2
j_gene: TRBJ2-1
len: 15
abundance: .
CDR3aa: CASSDPASGSPEQFF

v_gene: TRBV19
d_gene: .
j_gene: TRBJ1-2
len: 16
abundance: .
CDR3aa: CASRPRGNQGHYGYTF

v_gene: TRBV7-3
d_gene: .
j_gene: TRBJ2-1
len: 15
abundance: .
CDR3aa: CASSLSSSPGGEQFF

v_gene: TRBV3-1/TRBV3-2
d_gene: .
j_gene: TRBJ2-1
len: 15
abundance: .
CDR3aa: CASSQEPSKGNEQFF

v_gene: TRBV27
d_gene: TRBD1
j_gene: TRBJ2-7
len: 15
abundance: .
CDR3aa: CASSLLRTGGNEQYF

v_gene: TRBV7-6
d_gene: .
j_gene: TRBJ2-5
len: 15
abundance: .
CDR3aa: CASSLGGITSGTQYF

v_gene: TRBV5-6
d_gene: .
j_gene: TRBJ1-6
len: 14
abundance: .
CDR3aa: CASSFGQLNSPLHF

v_gene: TRBV25-1
d_gene: .
j_gene: TRBJ1-2
len: 12
abundance: .
CDR3aa: CASSGGIYGYTF

v_gene: TRBV7-8
d_gene: .
j_gene: TRBJ2-2
len: 14
abundance: many
CDR3aa: CASSPSSETGELFF

v_gene: TRBV5-4
d_gene: TRBD1
j_gene: TRBJ2-2
len: 15
abundance: few
CDR3aa: CASSLGTGYTGELFF

v_gene: TRBV3-1/TRBV3-2
d_gene: .
j_gene: TRBJ1-6
len: 15
abundance: .
CDR3aa: CASSHTAGIVGPLHF

v_gene: TRBV19
d_gene: .
j_gene: TRBJ2-4
len: 16
abundance: .
CDR3aa: CASSTPGVGAGNIQYF

v_gene: TRBV19
d_gene: TRBD1
j_gene: TRBJ1-1
len: 15
abundance: .
CDR3aa: CASSIRRQGAQEAFF

v_gene: TRBV5-1
d_gene: .
j_gene: TRBJ2-6
len: 15
abundance: .
CDR3aa: CASSVTSSGANVLTF

v_gene: TRBV28
d_gene: TRBD1
j_gene: TRBJ1-2
len: 16
abundance: .
CDR3aa: CASSLWEQGGDYGYTF

v_gene: TRBV7-2
d_gene: .
j_gene: TRBJ1-3
len: 14
abundance: .
CDR3aa: CASTLPRAGNTIYF

v_gene: TRBV6-5
d_gene: TRBD1
j_gene: TRBJ1-6
len: 15
abundance: .
CDR3aa: CASSVGTGRDSPLHF

v_gene: TRBV5-8
d_gene: .
j_gene: TRBJ1-5
len: 15
abundance: many
CDR3aa: CASSLGTAGNQPQHF

v_gene: TRBV29-1
d_gene: TRBD1
j_gene: TRBJ1-3
len: 15
abundance: once
CDR3aa: CSVEVGQGPRNTIYF

v_gene: TRBV6-2/TRBV6-3
d_gene: .
j_gene: TRBJ1-1
len: 13
abundance: .
CDR3aa: CASSRIMNTEAFF

v_gene: TRBV2
d_gene: TRBD1
j_gene: TRBJ1-5
len: 15
abundance: .
CDR3aa: CASSDAGTGYQPQHF